This TCR beta chain is from a study of T-cell memory formation after mild COVID-19 (dated by TCRdb to the early 2020s). Looking at the study overall: TCR sequence clusters from the two donors were found to be largely donor specific. The cohort comprised two young, previously healthy adult volunteers, one female and one male. T-cell clones expanding and contracting after mild COVID-19 in a couple of donors were tracked by longitudinal TCRalpha and TCRbeta repertoire sequencing.

The full study reports these points: Contracting CD4+ clones were found mainly in CM and EM memory subsets, while CD8+ clones were enriched in EMRA. SARS-CoV-2 specificity of the second-wave clones peaking on day 37 was not confirmed. Some responding clones were detected in pre-infection memory, suggesting pre-existing cross-reactive memory T cells joined the SARS-CoV-2 response. The study included only a couple of mild cases, and larger cohorts that include severe cases with pre-infection samples were judged to be necessary. Clones contracting from day 15 to 85 had balanced CD4/CD8 phenotypes, while a second wave expanding from day 15 to 37 was biased towards CD4+.

Sequencing was performed on an Illumina NovaSeq 6000. cDNA libraries for TCRalpha and TCRbeta were prepared by 5'RACE using constant-segment primers, with sample barcodes and unique molecular identifiers added. Trizol reagent was used to extract RNA from every sample. The libraries were amplified in two PCR steps, and the second step added a second sample barcode and Illumina TruSeq adapters. Sequencing of the libraries was done on an Illumina NovaSeq, producing 2 x 150 bp paired-end reads. Turning to the authors' computational methods: Demultiplexing of reads and collapsing into UMI-guided consensus sequences were performed with migec v1.2.7. With mixcr v2.1.11, UMI consensuses were aligned to TRA and TRB V and J templates and assembled into clonotypes. Expanded or contracted clonotypes were those called significant by both edgeR and NoisET, with noise models trained on biological replicates. For edgeR calls, the cutoffs were a false discovery rate-adjusted p below 0.01 and a log2 fold-change threshold of 1. As an exploratory analysis of dynamics, max-normalized trajectories of the 1000 most abundant clonotypes were examined by PCA with hierarchical clustering. Separately sequenced CD4+ and CD8+ repertoires were used to assign the CD4 or CD8 phenotype of responding clones. TCRdb cleaned the public reads at Q25 with fastp, built clones with MiXCR and kept in-frame beta chains. Each CDR3 protein gets just one entry, which takes the most common genes and DNA from the rows behind it. TCRdb's processing, not the study's, gives the V and J calls here. The table for this sample lists around 200,000 distinct CDR3 sequences; 27% of them were counted only once. Together, the top ten hold over 9.5% of the sample.

Ficoll-Paque density gradient centrifugation was the method used to isolate PBMCs. There are a few counts of this clonotype. Its antigen is not yet known. Within one base of it there is no much larger clone, and no base qualities were kept. The junction carries 11 bases between V and J, which are trimmed by 7 bases and 2 bases respectively. Its CDR3 holds 14 amino acids, cysteine through phenylalanine. Only the CDR3 DNA is retained, 42 bases long and in frame from the first base. CDR1 MNHEY and CDR2 SVGAGI are derived from the germline V gene. This TCR was sampled from an adult woman who had mild COVID-19 (a few samples of this study predate the infection). The sample titles of this study are shuffled in the database, so cell type and time point are left out; the donor was told from shared clones. The rearranged segments are TRBV6-5 and TRBJ1-4; the D gene is unclear. The sequenced sample consisted of PBMCs or a T cell subset sorted from them (not recorded which). Here the CDR3 is given as CASKGPGTNEKLFF. The sequenced DNA: TGTGCCAGCAAAGGTCCGGGGACTAATGAAAAACTGTTTTTT.